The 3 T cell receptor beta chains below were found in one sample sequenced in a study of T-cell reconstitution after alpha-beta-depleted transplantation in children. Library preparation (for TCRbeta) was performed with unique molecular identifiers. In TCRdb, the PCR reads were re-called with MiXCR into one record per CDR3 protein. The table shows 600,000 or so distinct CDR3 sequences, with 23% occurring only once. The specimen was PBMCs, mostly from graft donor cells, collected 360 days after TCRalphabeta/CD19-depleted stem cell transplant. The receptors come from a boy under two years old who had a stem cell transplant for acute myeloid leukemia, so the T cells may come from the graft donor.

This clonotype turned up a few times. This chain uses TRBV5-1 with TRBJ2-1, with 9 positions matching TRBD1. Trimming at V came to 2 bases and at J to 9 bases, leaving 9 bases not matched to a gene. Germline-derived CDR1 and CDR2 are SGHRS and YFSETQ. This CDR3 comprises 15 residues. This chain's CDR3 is CASSFRDREIGEQFF. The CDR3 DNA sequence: TGCGCCAGCAGCTTCAGGGACAGGGAGATCGGTGAGCAGTTCTTC.

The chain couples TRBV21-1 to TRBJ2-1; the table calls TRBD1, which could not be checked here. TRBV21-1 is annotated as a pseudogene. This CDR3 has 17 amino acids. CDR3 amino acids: CASSSPARGGSYNEQFF. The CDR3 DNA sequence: TGTGCCAGCAGCAGCCCGGCGCGGGGGGGCTCCTACAATGAGCAGTTCTTC.

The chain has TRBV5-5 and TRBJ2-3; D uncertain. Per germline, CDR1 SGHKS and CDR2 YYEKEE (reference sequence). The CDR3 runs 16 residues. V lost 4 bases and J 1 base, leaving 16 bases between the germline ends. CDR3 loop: CASSRIPPGGTDTQYF. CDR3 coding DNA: TGTGCCAGCAGCCGAATACCTCCAGGAGGCACAGATACGCAGTATTTT.